These 20 T cell receptor beta chains share one sample of origin, sequenced in a study of T cell repertoires in cytomegalovirus infection. TCRdb processed the reads anew with MiXCR; each CDR3 protein has one entry. The sample has 250,000 or so distinct CDR3 sequences; about a sixth are singletons. Sequencing was done on a sample of CD8+ T cells from PBMCs. The origin of the receptors is a human donor in good health (CMV status not recorded). Some clones in this sample may be carry-over from other donors' samples.

This clonotype was picked up many times. One junction end disagrees with the germline gene, perhaps due to a read error. This chain joins TRBV7-2 and TRBJ1-1; D gene ambiguous. CDR3 size: 15 residues. CDR1 and CDR2 from the germline V gene are SGHTA and FQGNSA. CDR3 sequence reads: CASSYVGVGNPEAFF. The CDR3 region has the DNA TGTGCCAGCAGCTACGTTGGGGTTGGGAACCCTGAAGCTTTCTTT.

The chain has TRBV9 and TRBJ2-2; weak D call: TRBD2 (6 bases). Per the germline V gene, CDR1 is SGDLS and CDR2 is YYNGEE. This CDR3 is 15 amino acids long. V gave up 2 bases and J gave up 4 bases, with 12 bases separating them. The CDR3 DNA reads TGTGCCAGCAGCGTGTCCCCCGGGGGCACCGGGGAGCTGTTTTTT. Protein sequence: CASSVSPGGTGELFF.

J is TRBJ2-7 and V is TRBV6-5; D unresolved. The V gene's germline CDR1 is MNHEY and CDR2 SVGAGI. The CDR3 loop spans 15 amino acids. The V end was cut by 4 bases, the J end by 6 bases, with 19 bases between. The CDR3 reads CASSFHRSNRREQYF. Here the CDR3 DNA reads TGTGCCAGCAGTTTTCATCGTAGTAACCGGCGCGAGCAGTACTTC.

This clonotype was seen at least ten times. The chain uses TRBV28 and TRBJ1-3, with D uncertain. The CDR3 consists of 15 residues. Germline V gene sequence: CDR1 MDHEN, CDR2 SYDVKM. Trimming left V 8 bases short and J 0 bases short, with 14 bases between. DNA for the CDR3: TGTGCCAGCGATCCAGACCTCTCCTCTGGAAACACCATATATTTT. Its protein is CASDPDLSSGNTIYF.

In this sample, this clonotype turned up many times. The chain is built from TRBV7-9 and TRBJ2-5; TRBD1 might be the D (5 bases). CDR3 length: 15 residues. V was clipped by 1 base and J by 3 bases, with 12 bases between them. Germline CDR1 is SEHNR and CDR2 is FQNEAQ (reference sequence). Here the CDR3 DNA reads TGTGCCAGCAGCTTAGTTGTAGGACACAAAGAGACCCAGTACTTC. This gives the protein CASSLVVGHKETQYF.

This clonotype has only a few counts. The rearrangement uses TRBV7-9 and TRBJ1-1; D is ambiguous. Germline-derived CDR1 and CDR2 are SEHNR and FQNEAQ (reference sequence). CDR3 length: 13 amino acids. Trimming removed 1 base from V and 7 bases from J, with 10 bases in between. As DNA, the CDR3 is TGTGCCAGCAGCTTAGACGGGTCCCGTGAAGCTTTCTTT. It translates to CASSLDGSREAFF.

This CDR3 is CSVGSVGEQYF. In DNA form, the CDR3 reads TGCAGCGTTGGGTCAGTAGGTGAGCAGTACTTC. This rearrangement joins TRBV29-1 to TRBJ2-7; D remains unclear. This CDR3 has 11 amino acids. Per germline, CDR1 SQVTM and CDR2 ANQGSEA. Trimming shortened V by 4 bases and J by 7 bases, and 11 bases separated the two germline ends.

The chain joins TRBV2 to TRBJ1-1; D unresolved. This CDR3 has 11 residues. Between the trimmed V and J ends, which lost 8 bases and 5 bases, there was a span of 9 bases. CDR1 is SNHLY, CDR2 FYNNEI, per germline. CDR3 sequence reads: CASPVGTEAFF. CDR3 bases: TGTGCCAGCCCCGTTGGAACTGAAGCTTTCTTT.

This clonotype occurred many times. The genes are TRBV7-9 and TRBJ2-7; D is perhaps TRBD2 (6 bases). V lost 5 bases and J 0 bases, leaving 17 bases between the germline ends. Per the germline V gene, CDR1 is SEHNR and CDR2 is FQNEAQ (reference sequence). This CDR3 is 16 amino acids long. The CDR3 bases are TGTGCCAGCAGCCCCCGCGGAGGGATCGACTCCTACGAGCAGTACTTC. It specifies CASSPRGGIDSYEQYF. The full variable domain, with the rest looked up from reference TRBV7-9 and TRBJ2-7, is DTGVSQNPRHKITKRGQNVTFRCDPISEHNRLYWYRQTLGQGPEFLTYFQNEAQLEKSRLLSDRFSAERPKGSFSTLEIQRTEQGDSAMYLCASSPRGGIDSYEQYFGPGTRLTVT.

This clonotype was counted many times. The chain links TRBV19 to TRBJ1-1; 8 bases agree with TRBD1. The ends lost 5 bases at V and 7 bases at J; junction bases unmatched: 3. In germline, CDR1 is LNHDA, CDR2 SQIVND (reference sequence). The length of the CDR3 is 12 residues. The CDR3 reads CASSWTGREAFF. The CDR3 nucleotides read TGTGCCAGTAGTTGGACAGGGCGTGAAGCTTTCTTT.

This clonotype was seen more than once but under ten times. V gene TRBV7-3 combines with J gene TRBJ1-2, with D possibly matching TRBD1 (5 bases). V lost 6 bases and J 0 bases, leaving 14 bases between the germline ends. The CDR3 is made up of 15 amino acids. In germline, CDR1 is SGHTA, CDR2 FQGTGA. CDR3 loop: CASRPGAGPNYGYTF. In DNA, the CDR3 is TGTGCCAGCAGGCCCGGGGCGGGACCTAACTATGGCTACACCTTC.

This clonotype occurred a few times. The CDR3 spells CASRDVGHETQYF. The DNA of the CDR3 is TGTGCCAGCAGGGACGTAGGACACGAGACGCAGTATTTT. This chain joins TRBV14 and TRBJ2-3; tentatively, D is TRBD1 (5 bases). Deletions cut 6 bases from V and 9 bases from J, with 16 bases between. This CDR3 contains 13 residues. CDR1 SGHDN and CDR2 FVKESK come from the germline V gene. Variable domain in full (rest from reference TRBV14 and TRBJ2-3): EAGVTQFPSHSVIEKGQTVTLRCDPISGHDNLYWYRRVMGKEIKFLLHFVKESKQDESGMPNNRFLAERTGGTYSTLKVQPAELEDSGVYFCASRDVGHETQYFGPGTRLTVL.

This clonotype occurred many times. The chain recombines TRBV12-3 or TRBV12-4 with TRBJ1-1, with 7 bases that match TRBD1. Trimming at V came to 6 bases and at J to 6 bases, leaving 10 bases not matched to a gene. CDR3 size: 14 residues. The CDR3 reads CASSNTTGSAEAFF. The DNA of the CDR3 is TGTGCCAGCAGCAACACGACAGGGTCCGCTGAAGCTTTCTTT.

This clonotype has more than one count but fewer than ten. This sequence joins TRBV2 and TRBJ2-3; 8 nucleotides line up with TRBD2. Germline lookup yields CDR1 SNHLY and CDR2 FYNNEI. The CDR3 contains 15 residues. J was trimmed by 3 bases and V by 6 bases; bases with no gene match: 8. The DNA of the CDR3 is TGTGCCAGCAGAGATAGCGGGGCCCCTACAGATACGCAGTATTTT. Protein product: CASRDSGAPTDTQYF.

This clonotype was counted at least ten times. CDR3 region: CASSLGTSGMETQYF. CDR3 bases: TGTGCCAGCAGCTTGGGGACTAGCGGGATGGAGACCCAGTACTTC. The rearrangement uses TRBV5-6 and TRBJ2-5, with TRBD2 matching 12 bases. The germline V gene has CDR1 SGHDT and CDR2 YYEEEE. The ends lost 0 bases at V and 5 bases at J; junction bases unmatched: 2. This CDR3 contains 15 residues.

At least ten counts were recorded for this clonotype. The CDR3 is CASSLVGLGEKLFF. The CDR3 DNA follows: TGTGCCAGCAGCTTAGTCGGGCTGGGTGAAAAACTGTTTTTT. J is TRBJ1-4 and V is TRBV7-9; D is uncertain. Germline V lookup: CDR1 SEHNR, CDR2 FQNEAQ (reference sequence). Trimming shortened V by 1 base and J by 7 bases, and 10 bases separated the two germline ends. The CDR3 loop spans 14 amino acids.

Ten or more counts support this clonotype. The V and J genes are TRBV11-2 and TRBJ1-1; D not certain. This CDR3 contains 10 residues. Germline V gene sequence: CDR1 SGHAT, CDR2 FQNNGV. Trimming took 1 base from V and 8 from J, leaving 2 bases between them. The CDR3: CASSLAEAFF. CDR3 DNA sequence: TGTGCCAGCAGCTTAGCAGAAGCTTTCTTT.

In this sample, this clonotype turned up many times. This CDR3 is CASRESSYNEQFF. CDR3 in DNA: TGTGCCAGCAGGGAAAGCTCCTACAATGAGCAGTTCTTC. This chain uses TRBV7-6 with TRBJ2-1, with D uncertain. CDR3 length equals 13 residues. Trimming left V 6 bases short and J 0 bases short, with 6 bases between. The V gene's germline CDR1 is SGHVS and CDR2 FNYEAQ.

Ten or more counts support this clonotype. The chain joins TRBV12-3 or TRBV12-4 to TRBJ2-3; D may be TRBD1 (6 bases). This CDR3 comprises 16 residues. V dropped 4 bases and J dropped 2 bases, with 16 bases sitting between them. The CDR3, as DNA: TGTGCCAGCAGTTCGACCCTCGACAGGATCACAGATACGCAGTATTTT. Translated: CASSSTLDRITDTQYF.

This clonotype was counted ten times or more. The chain uses TRBV2 and TRBJ2-4; the match to TRBD1 covers 8 bases. V lost 0 bases to trimming and J lost 0 bases; unmatched junction nucleotides: 16. In germline, CDR1 is SNHLY, CDR2 FYNNEI. The CDR3 covers 21 residues. CDR3 sequence: CASSEAGGQGARILAKNIQYF. Here the CDR3 DNA reads TGTGCCAGCAGTGAAGCTGGTGGACAGGGAGCGAGGATCTTAGCCAAAAACATTCAGTACTTC.